Below are 20 T cell receptor beta chains sequenced from a single sample in a study of T cell repertoires in cytomegalovirus infection (dated by TCRdb to about 2019). Their cognate antigens are unknown. The sequencer was an Illumina HiSeq 1500. The public reads were run again by TCRdb, first through fastp at Q25 and then through MiXCR, and only productive beta chains were kept. A single entry per CDR3 protein holds the most common genes and DNA from its merged rows. The sample profile shows some 110,000 distinct CDR3 sequences; 10% of them were found once. Together, the top ten hold roughly 31% of the sample. The sample was PBMCs, sequenced either directly or after in vitro stimulation (not recorded which). The receptor source for this set is a human donor in good health (CMV status not recorded). Some clones in this sample may be carry-over from other donors' samples.

This clonotype was seen many times. The CDR3 DNA follows: TGTGCCAGCAGTTTCGGGACAGGGGTACAGCCCCAGCATTTT. As protein: CASSFGTGVQPQHF. The J gene is TRBJ1-5, the V gene TRBV12-3 or TRBV12-4; 10 positions agree with TRBD1. Trimming cost V 3 bases and J 7 bases; bases outside gene matches: 3. The CDR3 totals 14 residues.

This clonotype was seen many times. V gene TRBV10-3 combines with J gene TRBJ1-6; D may be TRBD1 (6 bases). Germline CDR1 and CDR2: ENHRY and SYGVKD. The CDR3 runs to 15 residues. With 6 bases removed from V and 11 bases from J, the gap between germline ends came to 20 bases. The CDR3 is CAISPEGGIQAPLHF. CDR3 nucleotides: TGTGCCATCAGCCCCGAGGGGGGTATACAGGCACCCCTCCACTTT.

V and J are TRBV7-2 and TRBJ2-4; the D is unclear. The CDR3 loop spans 14 amino acids. Per germline, CDR1 SGHTA and CDR2 FQGNSA. Trimming cost V 5 bases and J 4 bases, with 12 bases left between them. CDR3 DNA sequence: TGTGCCAGCAGCCTAAGAGAACAGAAAAACATTCAGTACTTC. As protein: CASSLREQKNIQYF.

This clonotype was detected many times. CDR3 sequence: CASSQGFGEKLFF. Here the CDR3 DNA reads TGTGCCAGCAGTCAGGGTTTTGGGGAAAAACTGTTTTTT. This chain uses TRBV7-3 with TRBJ1-4, with D perhaps TRBD1 (5 bases). Germline-derived CDR1 and CDR2 are SGHTA and FQGTGA. This CDR3 region has 13 residues. Between the trimmed V and J ends, which lost 6 bases and 8 bases, there was a span of 13 bases.

This clonotype has ten or more counts. This chain uses TRBV7-2 with TRBJ1-4; TRBD1 might be the D (5 bases). V lost 8 bases and J 3 bases, leaving 10 bases between the germline ends. Germline V lookup: CDR1 SGHTA, CDR2 FQGNSA. The CDR3 runs 13 residues. The CDR3 coding sequence is TGTGCCAGCCGCCGGGGGGCTAATGAAAAACTGTTTTTT. It translates to CASRRGANEKLFF.

In its sample, this clonotype was seen many times. The rearrangement joins TRBV7-2 to TRBJ2-1; 13 bases are shared with TRBD2. Germline loops: CDR1 SGHTA, CDR2 FQGNSA. The CDR3 has 19 amino acids. The V gene end was trimmed by 5 bases and the J gene end by 1 base; junction bases not matched to a gene: 11. CDR3 DNA sequence: TGTGCCAGCAGCCTCAGACCGGGACTAGCGGGATTATCCTACAATGAGCAGTTCTTC. Its translation is CASSLRPGLAGLSYNEQFF. Full variable domain (outside the CDR3, taken from reference TRBV7-2 and TRBJ2-1): GAGVSQSPSNKVTEKGKDVELRCDPISGHTALYWYRQSLGQGLEFLIYFQGNSAPDKSGLPSDRFSAERTGGSVSTLTIQRTQQEDSAVYLCASSLRPGLAGLSYNEQFFGPGTRLTVL.

J is TRBJ2-7 and V is TRBV11-2; TRBD2 matches at 9 bases. Germline trimming cut 6 bases from V and 11 bases from J; bases unmatched to any gene: 11. Germline V gives CDR1 SGHAT, CDR2 FQNNGV. The CDR3 spans 13 residues. The CDR3 spells CASRPAGSGSEYV. In DNA, the CDR3 is TGTGCCAGCAGACCAGCTGGTAGCGGGAGCGAGTACGTC.

This clonotype was seen more than once but under ten times. J is TRBJ1-2 and V is TRBV5-6; no definite D call. CDR1 and CDR2 from the germline V gene are SGHDT and YYEEEE. This CDR3 has 15 residues. Between the trimmed V and J ends, which lost 2 bases and 4 bases, there was a span of 15 bases. CDR3 in amino acids: CASSLLTLRVYGYTF. The CDR3 DNA is TGTGCCAGCAGCTTACTGACACTCCGGGTCTATGGCTACACCTTC. Based on the CDR3 plus reference TRBV5-6 and TRBJ1-2, the full variable domain is DAGVTQSPTHLIKTRGQQVTLRCSPKSGHDTVSWYQQALGQGPQFIFQYYEEEERQRGNFPDRFSGHQFPNYSSELNVNALLLGDSALYLCASSLLTLRVYGYTFGSGTRLTVV.

This clonotype was found many times. This chain joins TRBV7-2 and TRBJ2-3; D not resolved. Per the germline V gene, CDR1 is SGHTA and CDR2 is FQGNSA. V lost 5 bases, J lost 5 bases, and 11 bases lay in between. The CDR3 is 13 residues long. The CDR3 loop is CASSILVKDTQYF. The CDR3 nucleotides are TGTGCCAGCAGCATCCTAGTGAAAGATACGCAGTATTTT.

The chain combines TRBV20-1 with TRBJ2-3; possibly TRBD1 or TRBD2 for D (5 bases each). Germline CDR1 reads DFQATT; CDR2 reads SNEGSKA (reference sequence). V lost 8 bases and J lost 0, with 12 bases in between. The CDR3 spans 13 residues. CDR3 residues: CSRRGASTDTQYF. In DNA form, the CDR3 reads TGCAGTAGAAGAGGGGCTAGCACAGATACGCAGTATTTT.

This chain links TRBV7-2 with TRBJ2-1; D possibly uses TRBD1 or TRBD2 (5 bases each). Per the germline V gene, CDR1 is SGHTA and CDR2 is FQGNSA. The CDR3 runs 13 residues. The germline V and J ends were trimmed by 4 bases and 6 bases, with 10 bases remaining between them. The CDR3 protein is CASSSLGTNEQFF. The CDR3 DNA reads as TGTGCCAGCAGCTCCCTCGGGACCAATGAGCAGTTCTTC.

This rearrangement joins TRBV7-6 to TRBJ2-5; 15 positions agree with TRBD2. This CDR3 is built from 16 residues. V shed 5 bases, J shed 3 bases, and the junction held 4 bases outside the gene matches. Germline CDR1 and CDR2: SGHVS and FNYEAQ. CDR3 DNA: TGTGCCAGCAGCCCCAGGACTAGCGGGAGGGAAGAGACCCAGTACTTC. Protein: CASSPRTSGREETQYF.

This clonotype was seen ten or more times. The chain links TRBV7-2 to TRBJ2-7; 9 nucleotides line up with TRBD2. V was pared by 5 bases and J by 5 bases, with 16 bases of the junction left unmatched. Germline CDR1 SGHTA, CDR2 FQGNSA. The CDR3 is 17 amino acids. The CDR3 spells CASSQPGQPLAGNEQYF. CDR3 DNA: TGTGCCAGCAGCCAACCGGGGCAACCGCTAGCGGGAAACGAGCAGTACTTC.

This clonotype came up many times. The gene calls are TRBV6-1 and TRBJ1-1; no definite D call. The germline V and J ends were trimmed by 7 bases and 3 bases, with 6 bases remaining between them. This CDR3 is built from 11 residues. Germline V gene data show CDR1 as MNHNS and CDR2 as SASEGT. The CDR3: CASKADTEAFF. The CDR3 DNA is TGTGCCAGCAAGGCTGACACTGAAGCTTTCTTT.

This clonotype was recorded many times. The chain recombines TRBV20-1 with TRBJ2-1, with no clear D. This CDR3 is 13 amino acids long. Trimming removed 1 base at V and 9 bases at J, with 13 bases between. Germline CDR1 DFQATT, CDR2 SNEGSKA (reference sequence). Here the CDR3 DNA reads TGCAGTGCTAGAGTATTCCGGGCTGGTGAGCAGTTCTTC. Amino acid sequence: CSARVFRAGEQFF.

This clonotype showed up just a few times. The chain recombines TRBV7-9 with TRBJ2-5; the D gene is possibly TRBD2 (6 bases). Deletions cut 5 bases from V and 9 bases from J, with 16 bases between. The germline CDR1 and CDR2 sequences are SEHNR and FQNEAQ (reference sequence). The CDR3 contains 13 residues. DNA for the CDR3: TGTGCCAGCAGCCCCAGCTTTGGGGAGGCCCAGTACTTC. It encodes CASSPSFGEAQYF.

J is TRBJ2-7 and V is TRBV6-2 or TRBV6-3, with D possibly being TRBD1 or TRBD2 (6 bases each). Germline CDR1 MNHEY, CDR2 SVGEGT. CDR3 length: 14 residues. V gave up 2 bases and J gave up 3 bases, with 11 bases separating them. CDR3: CASSYAGQSYEQYF. The CDR3 DNA reads as TGTGCCAGCAGTTACGCGGGACAAAGCTACGAGCAGTACTTC.

This clonotype was found many times. The genes are TRBV7-2 and TRBJ2-2; possibly TRBD2 for D (5 bases). This CDR3 has 13 amino acids. Germline CDR1 SGHTA, CDR2 FQGNSA. V lost 8 bases and J 7 bases, leaving 14 bases between the germline ends. The CDR3 loop is CASQAYEGGELFF. The CDR3 bases are TGTGCCAGCCAAGCTTATGAGGGCGGGGAGCTGTTTTTT. Full variable domain (remainder filled in from reference TRBV7-2 and TRBJ2-2): GAGVSQSPSNKVTEKGKDVELRCDPISGHTALYWYRQSLGQGLEFLIYFQGNSAPDKSGLPSDRFSAERTGGSVSTLTIQRTQQEDSAVYLCASQAYEGGELFFGEGSRLTVL.

This clonotype showed up many times. The V and J genes are TRBV7-2 and TRBJ2-3; a weak D match, TRBD1 (7 bases). Germline CDR1 SGHTA, CDR2 FQGNSA. This CDR3 has 15 amino acids. V shed 2 bases and J shed 5 bases, with 14 bases lying between them. The chain's CDR3 is CASSLRPGGIDTQYF. The CDR3 bases are TGTGCCAGCAGCTTACGGCCAGGGGGGATAGATACGCAGTATTTT.

This clonotype was counted at least ten times. The chain links TRBV7-2 to TRBJ1-3; no firm D call. CDR1 and CDR2 (germline): SGHTA, FQGNSA. This CDR3 contains 15 residues. Deletions cut 2 bases from V and 2 bases from J, with 10 bases between. CDR3 coding DNA: TGTGCCAGCAGCTTATCCACGGGGACTGGAAACACCATATATTTT. Translating gives CASSLSTGTGNTIYF.